This T cell receptor (beta chain) emerged from a study of shared clonotypes between healthy human individuals. The overall study: Sampling drew on donors who were a couple of women and a few men aged 18 to 49.

Recent vaccinations or acute infections were absent in the healthy HIV-negative adult donors. Study conclusions and caveats: Sampling was confined to blood; repertoires within tissues likely differ.

This clone came up a few times. Its target is unknown. The assay used deep level. The repertoire was sequenced with immunoSEQ multiplex PCR; TCRdb's copy has only in-frame clones and lacks some. Of about 560,000 clones detected, roughly 79% appear once; the ten largest clones hold more than 10%. The ends lost 3 bases at V and 4 bases at J; junction bases unmatched: 12. CDR1 and CDR2 (germline): KGHSH, LQKENI. The CDR3 covers 16 residues. The TCR sequence derives from a woman in her thirties or forties in good health. Some clones in this sample may be carry-over from other donors' samples. The specimen was PBMCs. The rearrangement joins TRBV18 to TRBJ2-7; 7 nucleotides match TRBD1. This chain's CDR3 is CASSPLDRDLGYEQYF. The CDR3, as DNA: TGTGCCAGCTCACCTCTAGACAGGGATTTAGGGTACGAGCAGTACTTC.